The 31 T cell receptor beta chains listed next were all sequenced from one sample in a study of tumor-infiltrating lymphocytes in localized non-small cell lung cancer. The protocol was immunoSEQ multiplex PCR, while the TCRdb copy is restricted to in-frame clones and leaves out a portion. The sample records 11,000 to 15,000 clones, nearly 70% being singletons. The source material was uninvolved lung tissue not adjacent to the tumor. These receptors were obtained from a human donor with non-small cell lung cancer.

The chain has TRBV7-6 and TRBJ2-3; 12 bases map to TRBD2. Germline V gene sequence: CDR1 SGHVS, CDR2 FNYEAQ. The V gene end was trimmed by 1 base and the J gene end by 0 bases; junction bases not matched to a gene: 2. CDR3 length: 17 residues. The CDR3 DNA sequence: TGTGCCAGCAGCTTAGGACTAGCGGGAGCTAGCACAGATACGCAGTATTTT. Protein sequence: CASSLGLAGASTDTQYF. Using reference TRBV7-6 and TRBJ2-3 for the parts outside the CDR3, the full variable domain is GAGVSQSPRYKVTKRGQDVALRCDPISGHVSLYWYRQALGQGPEFLTYFNYEAQQDKSGLPNDRFSAERPEGSISTLTIQRTEQRDSAMYRCASSLGLAGASTDTQYFGPGTRLTVL.

This clone has only one observation. The rearrangement links TRBV6-6 to TRBJ2-7; 8 bases agree with TRBD2. CDR3 length: 13 residues. CDR1 and CDR2 (germline): MNHNY, SVGAGI (reference sequence). With 6 bases clipped from V and 5 bases from J, the junction kept 6 bases outside the gene matches. The CDR3 region is CASRPHGGDEQYF. CDR3 nucleotide sequence: TGTGCCAGCAGGCCCCACGGGGGGGACGAGCAGTACTTC.

J is TRBJ1-3 and V is TRBV5-6; D gene uncertain. CDR1 and CDR2 (germline): SGHDT, YYEEEE. The V and J ends lost 4 bases and 2 bases respectively, with 10 bases between them. This CDR3 has 14 residues. CDR3 residues: CASSRLDPGNTIYF. CDR3 DNA sequence: TGTGCCAGCAGCCGCCTCGACCCTGGAAACACCATATATTTT.

The V gene is TRBV7-9, the J gene TRBJ1-1, with D unclear. The CDR3 sequence is 17 residues long. The V gene lost 2 bases and the J gene lost 1 base, with 17 bases spanning the gap. Germline-derived CDR1 and CDR2 are SEHNR and FQNEAQ (reference sequence). The CDR3 bases are TGTGCCAGCAGCTTACCGATTCTGGACGGGCCGAACACTGAAGCTTTCTTT. Protein product: CASSLPILDGPNTEAFF.

The chain is built from TRBV11-2 and TRBJ2-4; D unclear. Germline CDR1 SGHAT, CDR2 FQNNGV. CDR3 size: 17 residues. V lost 1 base to trimming and J lost 3 bases, with 16 bases between them. CDR3 protein: CASSLVLTPWGKNIQYF. The CDR3 DNA sequence: TGTGCCAGCAGCTTAGTCTTAACCCCCTGGGGCAAAAACATTCAGTACTTC.

By share, this clone ranks as medium-sized. This sequence joins TRBV11-2 and TRBJ2-5, with D unclear. The V and J ends lost 4 bases and 9 bases respectively, with 15 bases between them. CDR3 length equals 13 residues. The germline V gene encodes CDR1 SGHAT and CDR2 FQNNGV. Here the CDR3 DNA reads TGTGCCAGCAGCTATTCCGGACCCTACCCCCAGTACTTC. This codes for CASSYSGPYPQYF.

This clone was seen a few times. The chain joins TRBV19 to TRBJ2-7, with D perhaps matching TRBD2 (6 bases). V lost 1 base and J lost 2, with 12 bases in between. The CDR3 has 15 residues. CDR1 is LNHDA and CDR2 is SQIVND in the germline V gene (reference sequence). CDR3 DNA: TGTGCCAGTAGTATAGCCGCGGGACTCACCTACGAGCAGTACTTC. This sequence encodes CASSIAAGLTYEQYF.

The genes are TRBV30 and TRBJ1-2; TRBD1 matches at 8 bases. V lost 2 bases and J lost 5; bases outside the gene matches: 10. Germline CDR1 and CDR2: GTSNPN and SVGIG (reference sequence). The CDR3 has 15 amino acids. The CDR3 bases are TGTGCCTGGAGTCGACGGACAGGGCAGGGTTATGGCTACACCTTC. It yields the protein CAWSRRTGQGYGYTF.

This clone came up a few times. The V and J genes are TRBV5-1 and TRBJ1-1; tentative D call: TRBD1 (5 bases). Trimming cost V 5 bases and J 4 bases, with 18 bases left between them. This CDR3 has 15 residues. Looked up from germline, CDR1 is SGHRS and CDR2 is YFSETQ. The CDR3 region is CASRRGTIDGTEAFF. In DNA, the CDR3 is TGCGCCAGCAGACGTGGGACGATCGATGGCACTGAAGCTTTCTTT. Looking up the rest from reference TRBV5-1 and TRBJ1-1 gives the full variable domain: KAGVTQTPRYLIKTRGQQVTLSCSPISGHRSVSWYQQTPGQGLQFLFEYFSETQRNKGNFPGRFSGRQFSNSRSEMNVSTLELGDSALYLCASRRGTIDGTEAFFGQGTRLTVV.

This clone qualifies as medium-sized. The chain is built from TRBV14 and TRBJ2-1; no definite D call. Trimming removed 1 base from V and 14 bases from J, with 15 bases in between. The CDR3 sequence is 13 residues long. Germline V gene sequence: CDR1 SGHDN, CDR2 FVKESK. The CDR3 reads CASSQGSWYREFF. CDR3 DNA sequence: TGTGCCAGCAGCCAAGGATCATGGTATCGTGAGTTCTTC.

This clone was observed a handful of times. This chain uses TRBV27 with TRBJ1-5; the D gene is possibly TRBD1 (5 bases). The germline V gene has CDR1 MNHEY and CDR2 SMNVEV (reference sequence). This CDR3 is 16 amino acids long. V lost 2 bases and J 7 bases, leaving 18 bases between the germline ends. CDR3 sequence: CASSLTGTARWQPQHF. The DNA for the CDR3 is TGTGCCAGCAGTTTAACCGGGACTGCGCGATGGCAGCCCCAGCATTTT.

The chain uses TRBV25-1 and TRBJ2-2, with a tentative D call TRBD1 (6 bases). The CDR3 consists of 18 residues. V gave up 7 bases and J gave up 0 bases, with 21 bases separating them. The germline CDR1 and CDR2 sequences are MGHDK and SYGVNS. The DNA of the CDR3 is TGTGCCAGCACCAAGAGGGGCAGGGGCGAGGCGAACACCGGGGAGCTGTTTTTT. This encodes CASTKRGRGEANTGELFF.

In regard to this clone: Within the sample, other DNA sequences also encode this same CDR3. The chain combines TRBV4-3 with TRBJ2-7, with TRBD1 identical over 8 bases. CDR3 length: 16 amino acids. Germline values: CDR1 LGHNA, CDR2 YSLEER. After removal of 3 bases from V and 2 bases from J, the junction contained 9 bases not matched to a gene. This chain's CDR3 is CASSHSGTGETYEQYF. In DNA form, the CDR3 reads TGCGCCAGCAGCCACTCCGGGACAGGCGAAACCTACGAGCAGTACTTC.

The chain carries TRBV28 and TRBJ2-2; TRBD2 aligns across 9 bases. Germline V lookup: CDR1 MDHEN, CDR2 SYDVKM. V lost 7 bases and J lost 0; bases outside the gene matches: 3. The CDR3 has 15 residues. The CDR3 sequence: CASKIAGANTGELFF. In DNA form, the CDR3 reads TGTGCCAGCAAGATAGCGGGGGCGAACACCGGGGAGCTGTTTTTT.

The count of this clone is one. V is TRBV14 and J is TRBJ1-2, with 8 bases matching TRBD1. J lost 5 bases, V lost 4 bases, and 24 bases had no gene match. Germline V lookup: CDR1 SGHDN, CDR2 FVKESK. This CDR3 is built from 20 residues. CDR3 nucleotide sequence: TGTGCCAGCAGCCTTCGGACAGGGCATAGTGGTTCAGTCCTTTCGTATGGCTACACCTTC. Translated: CASSLRTGHSGSVLSYGYTF.

This clone occurred once. The rearrangement joins TRBV30 to TRBJ1-5, with D unresolved. The CDR3 spans 13 residues. Germline-derived CDR1 and CDR2 are GTSNPN and SVGIG (reference sequence). V dropped 3 bases and J dropped 7 bases, with 13 bases sitting between them. The CDR3 nucleotides are TGTGCCTGGAGCCACACGGCCCTCCAGCCCCAGCATTTT. Residues: CAWSHTALQPQHF.

V and J are TRBV9 and TRBJ1-1, with TRBD1 matching over 10 bases. The V and J ends lost 3 bases and 6 bases, in that order; junction bases with no gene match: 11. Germline assignment: CDR1 SGDLS and CDR2 YYNGEE. This CDR3 region has 16 residues. CDR3 amino acids: CASSGTKTGGQAEAFF. The CDR3 bases are TGTGCCAGCAGCGGGACGAAGACAGGGGGCCAGGCTGAAGCTTTCTTT.

This chain connects TRBV6-6 to TRBJ1-2; possibly TRBD1 for D (6 bases). V shed 1 base and J shed 2 bases, with 11 bases lying between them. Germline values: CDR1 MNHNY, CDR2 SVGAGI (reference sequence). This CDR3 spans 15 amino acids. The CDR3 protein is CASSYWAGVNYGYTF. The CDR3 DNA is TGTGCCAGCAGTTACTGGGCAGGGGTGAACTATGGCTACACCTTC.

This clone was detected a few times. The chain has TRBV19 and TRBJ1-2; 7 bases match TRBD1. The CDR3 loop spans 15 amino acids. Unmatched junction bases numbered 9, after V lost 4 bases and J lost 4 bases. Per the germline V gene, CDR1 is LNHDA and CDR2 is SQIVND (reference sequence). The CDR3 bases are TGTGCCAGTAGTAGCATATCCCGGGACAGCTATGGCTACACCTTC. Translating it yields CASSSISRDSYGYTF.

V is TRBV2 and J is TRBJ1-1, with TRBD1 identical over 9 bases. CDR1 is SNHLY and CDR2 is FYNNEI in the germline V gene. The CDR3 extends over 18 amino acids. After removal of 5 bases from V and 9 bases from J, the junction contained 22 bases not matched to a gene. DNA for the CDR3: TGTGCCAGCAGTTGGGGGCCGGGACAGGGCGCCTCCGGTCGACAAGCTTTCTTT. It translates to CASSWGPGQGASGRQAFF.

CDR3 in amino acids: CASKGHLSSYEQYF. DNA for the CDR3: TGTGCCAGCAAGGGACACTTGAGCTCCTACGAGCAGTACTTC. The chain carries TRBV25-1 and TRBJ2-7; perhaps TRBD1 as D (6 bases). Trimming shortened V by 7 bases and J by 0 bases, and 13 bases separated the two germline ends. This CDR3 is built from 14 residues. CDR1 and CDR2 (germline): MGHDK, SYGVNS.

This clone was counted between two and nine times. This chain connects TRBV19 to TRBJ2-1; tentative D call: TRBD1 (5 bases). The CDR3 consists of 15 residues. V lost 1 base and J lost 6, with 13 bases in between. Germline CDR1 reads LNHDA; CDR2 reads SQIVND (reference sequence). The CDR3 nucleotides are TGTGCCAGTAGTATAGGGCAGGGCCTCCTCAATGAGCAGTTCTTC. It specifies CASSIGQGLLNEQFF.

This clone occurred a few times. V is TRBV5-1 and J is TRBJ2-3, with 12 bases aligning to TRBD2. This CDR3 contains 15 residues. V dropped 6 bases and J dropped 3; count of bases not matched to a gene: 5. CDR1 is SGHRS and CDR2 is YFSETQ in the germline V gene. The CDR3 reads CASTPSGRGTDTQYF. CDR3 DNA sequence: TGCGCCAGCACTCCTAGCGGGAGGGGGACAGATACGCAGTATTTT. Looking up the rest from reference TRBV5-1 and TRBJ2-3 gives the full variable domain: KAGVTQTPRYLIKTRGQQVTLSCSPISGHRSVSWYQQTPGQGLQFLFEYFSETQRNKGNFPGRFSGRQFSNSRSEMNVSTLELGDSALYLCASTPSGRGTDTQYFGPGTRLTVL.

The chain links TRBV6-5 to TRBJ1-2; TRBD1 might be the D (5 bases). The CDR3 has 14 amino acids. The V gene lost 5 bases and the J gene lost 3 bases, with 13 bases spanning the gap. Germline V lookup: CDR1 MNHEY, CDR2 SVGAGI. CDR3 residues: CASSVLGGDYGYTF. CDR3 in DNA: TGTGCCAGCAGTGTCTTGGGGGGAGACTATGGCTACACCTTC.

The chain couples TRBV4-2 to TRBJ1-6, with 7 bases matching TRBD1. Germline V gives CDR1 LGHNA, CDR2 YNFKEQ. CDR3 length: 14 amino acids. V shed 4 bases, J shed 7 bases, and the junction held 4 bases outside the gene matches. CDR3 coding DNA: TGTGCCAGCAGCCTGCAGGGGGAGAATTCACCCCTCCACTTT. It specifies CASSLQGENSPLHF.

The rearrangement links TRBV5-1 to TRBJ1-2, with D perhaps matching TRBD1 (5 bases). Trimming took 4 bases from V and 8 from J, leaving 12 bases between them. Germline CDR1 SGHRS, CDR2 YFSETQ. CDR3 length equals 12 residues. CDR3 residues: CASSGTLGGYTF. CDR3 in DNA: TGCGCCAGCAGCGGGACCCTGGGGGGCTACACCTTC.

This clone has more than one count but fewer than ten. J is TRBJ2-2 and V is TRBV13; the D gene is possibly TRBD2 (6 bases). CDR3 size: 14 residues. Trimming removed 6 bases from V and 5 bases from J, with 13 bases in between. Per the germline V gene, CDR1 is PRHDT and CDR2 is FYEKMQ (reference sequence). CDR3 nucleotide sequence: TGTGCCAGCAGTCGGGGGACTTTTACCGGGGAGCTGTTTTTT. Translated: CASSRGTFTGELFF.

V and J are TRBV27 and TRBJ1-6; possible D gene TRBD1, 5 bases. The V end was cut by 8 bases, the J end by 6 bases, with 17 bases between. Per the germline V gene, CDR1 is MNHEY and CDR2 is SMNVEV (reference sequence). The CDR3 runs to 15 residues. Here the CDR3 DNA reads TGTGCCAGCCGAGCCGGGACCGGACTTAATTCACCCCTCCACTTT. Amino acid sequence: CASRAGTGLNSPLHF.

This chain connects TRBV7-9 to TRBJ2-6; D remains ambiguous. V shed 8 bases and J shed 0 bases, with 14 bases lying between them. Germline loops: CDR1 SEHNR, CDR2 FQNEAQ (reference sequence). This CDR3 has 16 amino acids. CDR3 DNA: TGTGCCAGCGCCTTACGACGGAGCTCTGGGGCCAACGTCCTGACTTTC. The encoded protein is CASALRRSSGANVLTF.

The chain combines TRBV30 with TRBJ2-7; a weak D match, TRBD1 (7 bases). Germline CDR1 and CDR2: GTSNPN and SVGIG (reference sequence). The length of the CDR3 is 13 residues. Between the trimmed V and J ends, which lost 5 bases and 3 bases, there was a span of 14 bases. Written as DNA, the CDR3 is TGTGCCTGGGGGGGTCAGGGGGGCTACGAGCAGTACTTC. Its translation is CAWGGQGGYEQYF.

V usage is TRBV2 and J usage is TRBJ2-7; 15 nucleotides align to TRBD2. With V trimmed by 6 bases and J by 9 bases, 6 bases remained unmatched. CDR3 length: 14 amino acids. Per the germline V gene, CDR1 is SNHLY and CDR2 is FYNNEI. The CDR3 spells CASRGTSGRLAQYF. Here the CDR3 DNA reads TGTGCCAGCAGGGGGACTAGCGGGAGGCTCGCGCAGTACTTC.